The 9 T cell receptor beta chains below come from one sample, sequenced in a study of cytomegalovirus exposure and HLA in healthy donors. Vbeta (60) and Jbeta (13) primers were used in the PCR. The data were produced by immunoSEQ multiplex PCR, yet TCRdb's version contains in-frame clones alone and is incomplete. The table has about 120,000 clones, 65% to 90% seen once. Material: PBMCs. The receptors shown here come from a woman in her thirties or forties in good health and CMV-seronegative.

The rearrangement links TRBV7-9 to TRBJ2-3, with TRBD2 matching over 11 bases. V shed 7 bases and J 3 bases; nucleotides not matched to a gene: 9. CDR1 and CDR2 (germline): SEHNR, FQNEAQ (reference sequence). The CDR3 is made up of 16 amino acids. The CDR3 nucleotides read TGTGCCAGCACCCCTAGGACTAGCGGGCTGACAGATACGCAGTATTTT. It codes for CASTPRTSGLTDTQYF.

In this sample, this clone turned up a few times. The chain couples TRBV28 to TRBJ2-5, with D possibly matching TRBD1 (6 bases). V was cut by 7 bases and J by 0 bases, with 18 bases left in between. Germline V lookup: CDR1 MDHEN, CDR2 SYDVKM. The CDR3 loop spans 16 amino acids. CDR3 sequence: CASTTLGGSYQETQYF. The CDR3 DNA reads as TGTGCCAGCACAACATTAGGGGGATCGTACCAAGAGACCCAGTACTTC.

J is TRBJ1-5 and V is TRBV7-9; D uncertain. Trimming took 4 bases from V and 11 from J, leaving 12 bases between them. This CDR3 comprises 12 residues. Looked up from germline, CDR1 is SEHNR and CDR2 is FQNEAQ (reference sequence). The chain's CDR3 is CASSSNRETQHF. As DNA, the CDR3 is TGTGCCAGCAGCTCGAACCGGGAGACCCAGCATTTT.

This clone was observed a few times. This sequence joins TRBV27 and TRBJ2-7; 7 bases line up with TRBD2. Germline V gene sequence: CDR1 MNHEY, CDR2 SMNVEV (reference sequence). The CDR3 runs to 16 residues. V lost 5 bases and J lost 3; bases outside the gene matches: 13. This chain's CDR3 is CASSQAPPGEGYEQYF. The CDR3 DNA is TGTGCCAGCAGTCAGGCCCCACCTGGGGAGGGCTACGAGCAGTACTTC.

This clone was seen more than once but under ten times. The rearrangement joins TRBV5-1 to TRBJ2-7; 9 bases match TRBD2. From germline, CDR1 is SGHRS and CDR2 YFSETQ. V shed 2 bases and J 2 bases; nucleotides not matched to a gene: 5. There are 15 residues in the CDR3. The CDR3 is CASSFGTSTAYEQYF. In DNA form, the CDR3 reads TGCGCCAGCAGCTTCGGGACTAGCACTGCCTACGAGCAGTACTTC.

The genes are TRBV6-1 and TRBJ2-5, with TRBD2 identical over 9 bases. The DNA end favors TRBJ2-7, so the J call may be wrong. The CDR3 is made up of 15 amino acids. Germline assignment: CDR1 MNHNS and CDR2 SASEGT. CDR3 sequence: CASRISGGGIYEQYF. In nucleotides, the CDR3 is TGTGCCAGCAGGATTAGCGGGGGAGGAATCTACGAGCAGTACTTC.

V is TRBV5-6 and J is TRBJ2-5, with 10 nucleotides matching TRBD2. Trimming removed 1 base from V and 3 bases from J; junction bases left unmatched: 6. Germline loops: CDR1 SGHDT, CDR2 YYEEEE. The CDR3 has 16 residues. The CDR3 region is CASSLLGLAREETQYF. CDR3 DNA: TGTGCCAGCAGCTTGCTGGGACTAGCGAGGGAAGAGACCCAGTACTTC. The full variable domain, rest sourced from reference TRBV5-6 and TRBJ2-5, is DAGVTQSPTHLIKTRGQQVTLRCSPKSGHDTVSWYQQALGQGPQFIFQYYEEEERQRGNFPDRFSGHQFPNYSSELNVNALLLGDSALYLCASSLLGLAREETQYFGPGTRLLVL.

With regard to this clone: One end of the junction does not line up with germline, which may come from a read error. The chain joins TRBV7-9 to TRBJ2-3; 15 bases agree with TRBD2. Germline V lookup: CDR1 SEHNR, CDR2 FQNEAQ (reference sequence). CDR3 length: 17 amino acids. DNA of the CDR3: TGTTCCAGCAGCGCGGGACTAGCGGGAGGTCGGACAGATACGCAGTATTTT. Its protein is CSSSAGLAGGRTDTQYF.

The J gene is TRBJ2-6, the V gene TRBV4-1; D gene unclear. Germline-derived CDR1 and CDR2 are MGHRA and YSYEKL. CDR3 length: 16 amino acids. V was cut by 0 bases and J by 8 bases, with 14 bases left in between. The CDR3 DNA sequence: TGCGCCAGCAGCCAAGATGTTTCTTCCTTTTCCAACGTCCTGACTTTC. Translated: CASSQDVSSFSNVLTF.